This TCR beta chain was identified in a study of shared clonotypes between healthy human individuals. Study-level findings and limits: Memory subsets generally showed smaller estimated richness than naive subsets did.

Trimming pared 3 bases from V and 8 bases from J, leaving 10 bases between. Germline CDR1 and CDR2: WSHSY and SAAADI. This CDR3 spans 12 amino acids. CD4+ cells were split into CD45RA+ naive and CD45RA-negative memory subsets. Comments on this clone: Its specificity is unknown.

Repertoires were generated with immunoSEQ multiplex PCR, while TCRdb's copy carries only in-frame clones and drops some. The sample holds roughly 650,000 clones, more than 95% seen once. The specimen was naive CD4+ T cells sorted from blood. Subset meaning: CD45RA+ positively selected. The rearrangement joins TRBV10-2 to TRBJ1-1; possible D gene TRBD1, 6 bases. This TCR was recovered from a woman aged 30 to 39 in good health. The CDR3 DNA reads as TGCGCCAGCAGTGAACCACAGGGAGAAGCTTTCTTT. Protein: CASSEPQGEAFF.